The 9 T cell receptor beta chains listed next were all sequenced from one sample in a study of memory CD4+ T cells and cytomegalovirus serostatus. Single viable CD3+CD4+CD8-CD45RO+ cells were sorted as the memory CD4+ T cells. Some clones are missing from TCRdb's copy, which holds only in-frame ones; the method was immunoSEQ multiplex PCR. Of under 45,000 clones in the sample, around 78% are singletons; the top ten hold 0.55%. The specimen sequenced was memory CD4+ T cells from blood. Receptors were obtained from an adult in good health and CMV-seronegative.

V usage is TRBV7-9 and J usage is TRBJ2-7; D not certain. Germline V gene data show CDR1 as SEHNR and CDR2 as FQNEAQ (reference sequence). This CDR3 contains 14 residues. V was shortened by 2 bases and J by 6 bases, with 14 bases between the two germline ends. The CDR3 reads CASSLFAAGSEQYF. The CDR3 region has the DNA TGTGCCAGCAGCTTATTTGCAGCAGGAAGCGAGCAGTACTTC.

This chain uses TRBV18 with TRBJ1-1, with D unclear. The CDR3 has 15 amino acids. From germline, CDR1 is KGHSH and CDR2 LQKENI. V gave up 5 bases and J gave up 0 bases, with 13 bases separating them. The CDR3 DNA follows: TGTGCCAGCTCATCGGGAATTACCATGAACACTGAAGCTTTCTTT. Protein product: CASSSGITMNTEAFF.

This clone was detected only a few times. The rearrangement joins TRBV7-9 to TRBJ1-1, with 7 bases matching TRBD1. The J segment lost 0 bases and the V segment lost 3 bases, leaving 1 base of the junction unmatched. Germline CDR1 SEHNR, CDR2 FQNEAQ (reference sequence). CDR3 size: 14 residues. The CDR3 DNA reads TGTGCCAGCAGCTTGGGACAGATGAACACTGAAGCTTTCTTT. Translation: CASSLGQMNTEAFF.

The chain is built from TRBV4-1 and TRBJ2-5; TRBD1 might be the D (6 bases). Germline V gene sequence: CDR1 MGHRA, CDR2 YSYEKL. This CDR3 spans 18 amino acids. The V end lost 1 base, the J end lost 2 bases, and 20 bases lay between the germline ends. In DNA form, the CDR3 reads TGCGCCAGCAGCCAAGGACTTTACCGCGGACAGCAACAAGAGACCCAGTACTTC. It codes for CASSQGLYRGQQQETQYF.

The chain couples TRBV27 to TRBJ1-2; D gene ambiguous. CDR3 size: 14 residues. V was clipped by 1 base and J by 2 bases, with 8 bases between them. The germline V gene has CDR1 MNHEY and CDR2 SMNVEV (reference sequence). The CDR3 region has the DNA TGTGCCAGCAGTTTATTCCCGGGAAACTATGGCTACACCTTC. Its translation: CASSLFPGNYGYTF.

CDR3: CASSWSGGEETQYF. CDR3 coding DNA: TGTGCCAGCAGCTGGTCCGGGGGGGAAGAGACCCAGTACTTC. This chain connects TRBV5-6 to TRBJ2-5; 8 bases match TRBD2. This CDR3 is 14 amino acids long. Trimming at V came to 3 bases and at J to 3 bases, leaving 4 bases not matched to a gene. Per the germline V gene, CDR1 is SGHDT and CDR2 is YYEEEE.

This clone was seen once. This chain connects TRBV6-5 to TRBJ1-1, with D unresolved. This CDR3 region has 11 residues. V dropped 6 bases and J dropped 5 bases, with 7 bases sitting between them. CDR1 is MNHEY, CDR2 SVGAGI, per germline. CDR3: CASSPGTEAFF. The CDR3 DNA reads as TGTGCCAGCAGCCCTGGGACTGAAGCTTTCTTT.

A single count supports this clone. The rearrangement uses TRBV5-6 and TRBJ2-1; D not resolved. The CDR3 contains 11 residues. Trimming removed 0 bases from V and 10 bases from J, with 5 bases in between. CDR1 and CDR2 from the germline V gene are SGHDT and YYEEEE. The CDR3 region is CASSLVGEQFF. Written as DNA, the CDR3 is TGTGCCAGCAGCTTGGTTGGGGAGCAGTTCTTC. The full variable domain, in which reference TRBV5-6 and TRBJ2-1 provide the parts outside the CDR3, is DAGVTQSPTHLIKTRGQQVTLRCSPKSGHDTVSWYQQALGQGPQFIFQYYEEEERQRGNFPDRFSGHQFPNYSSELNVNALLLGDSALYLCASSLVGEQFFGPGTRLTVL.

The chain carries TRBV18 and TRBJ1-2; D not resolved. Between the trimmed V and J ends, which lost 2 bases and 3 bases, there was a span of 13 bases. Looked up from germline, CDR1 is KGHSH and CDR2 is LQKENI. This CDR3 has 15 amino acids. Here the CDR3 DNA reads TGTGCCAGCTCACCAGGGATCGGTTTTGACTATGGCTACACCTTC. This encodes CASSPGIGFDYGYTF.